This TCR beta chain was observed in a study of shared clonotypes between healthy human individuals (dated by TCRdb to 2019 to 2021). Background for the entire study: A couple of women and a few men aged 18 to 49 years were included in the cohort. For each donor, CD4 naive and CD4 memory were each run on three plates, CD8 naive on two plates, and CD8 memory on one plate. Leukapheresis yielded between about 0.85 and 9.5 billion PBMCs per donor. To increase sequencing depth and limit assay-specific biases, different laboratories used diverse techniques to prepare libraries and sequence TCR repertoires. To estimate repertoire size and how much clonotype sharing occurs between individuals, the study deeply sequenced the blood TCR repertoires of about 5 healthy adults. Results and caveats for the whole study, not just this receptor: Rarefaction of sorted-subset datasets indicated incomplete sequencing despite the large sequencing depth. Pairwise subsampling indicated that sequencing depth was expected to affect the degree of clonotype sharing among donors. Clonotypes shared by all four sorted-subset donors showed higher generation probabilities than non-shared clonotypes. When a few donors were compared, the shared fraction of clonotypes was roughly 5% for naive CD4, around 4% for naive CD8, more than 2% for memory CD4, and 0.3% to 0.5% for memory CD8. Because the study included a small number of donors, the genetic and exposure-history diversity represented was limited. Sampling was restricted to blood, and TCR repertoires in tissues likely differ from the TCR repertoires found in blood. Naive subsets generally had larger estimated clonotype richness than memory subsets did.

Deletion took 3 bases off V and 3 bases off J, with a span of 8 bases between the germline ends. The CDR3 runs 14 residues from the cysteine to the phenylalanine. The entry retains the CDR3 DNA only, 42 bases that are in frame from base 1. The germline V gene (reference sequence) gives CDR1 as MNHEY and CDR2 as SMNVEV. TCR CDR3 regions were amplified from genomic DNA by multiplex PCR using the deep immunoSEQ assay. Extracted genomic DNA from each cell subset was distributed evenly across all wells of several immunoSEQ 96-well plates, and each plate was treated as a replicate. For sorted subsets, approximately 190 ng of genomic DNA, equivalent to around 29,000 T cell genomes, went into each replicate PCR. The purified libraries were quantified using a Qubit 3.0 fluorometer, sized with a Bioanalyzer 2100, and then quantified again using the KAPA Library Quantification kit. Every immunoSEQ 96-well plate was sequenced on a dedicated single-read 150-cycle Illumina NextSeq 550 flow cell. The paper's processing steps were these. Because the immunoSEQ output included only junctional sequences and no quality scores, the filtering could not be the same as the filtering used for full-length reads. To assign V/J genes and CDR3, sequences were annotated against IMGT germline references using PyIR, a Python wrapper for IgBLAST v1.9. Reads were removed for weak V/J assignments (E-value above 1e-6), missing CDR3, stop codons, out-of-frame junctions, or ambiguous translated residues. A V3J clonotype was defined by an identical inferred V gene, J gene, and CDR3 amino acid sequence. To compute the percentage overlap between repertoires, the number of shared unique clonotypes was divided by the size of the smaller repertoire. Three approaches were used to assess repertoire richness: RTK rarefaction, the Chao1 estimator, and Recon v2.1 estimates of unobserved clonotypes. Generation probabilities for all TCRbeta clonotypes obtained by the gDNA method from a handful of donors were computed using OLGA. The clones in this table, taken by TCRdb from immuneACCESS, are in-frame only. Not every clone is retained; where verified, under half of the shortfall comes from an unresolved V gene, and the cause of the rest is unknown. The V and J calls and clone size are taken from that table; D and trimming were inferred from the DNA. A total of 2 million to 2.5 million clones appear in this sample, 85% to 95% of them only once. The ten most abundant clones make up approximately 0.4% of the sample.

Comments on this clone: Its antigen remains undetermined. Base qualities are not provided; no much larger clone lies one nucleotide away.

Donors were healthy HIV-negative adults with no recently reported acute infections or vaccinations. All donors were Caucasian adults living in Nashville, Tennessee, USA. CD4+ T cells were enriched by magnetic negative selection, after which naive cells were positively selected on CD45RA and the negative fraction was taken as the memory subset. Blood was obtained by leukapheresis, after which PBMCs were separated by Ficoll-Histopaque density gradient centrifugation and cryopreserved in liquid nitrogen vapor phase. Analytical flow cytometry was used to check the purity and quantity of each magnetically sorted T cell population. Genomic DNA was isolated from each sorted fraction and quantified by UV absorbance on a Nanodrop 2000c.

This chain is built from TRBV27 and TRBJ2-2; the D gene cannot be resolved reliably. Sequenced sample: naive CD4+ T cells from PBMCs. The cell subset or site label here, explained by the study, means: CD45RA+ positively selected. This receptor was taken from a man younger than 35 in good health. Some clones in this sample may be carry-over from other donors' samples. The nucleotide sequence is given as TGTGCCAGCAGTTTCGGCTACGACACCGGGGAGCTGTTTTTT. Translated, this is CASSFGYDTGELFF.